This TCR beta chain was obtained from a study of blood T cell repertoires in COVID-19. Study-wide background: Samples representing acute and convalescent COVID-19 were sourced from the United States, Italy and Spain. T cells, B-cell-depleted T cells, or PBMCs supplied cDNA or gDNA.

The age range of participants was about 18 to 95 years, with residence in about two dozen US areas. The V end was cut by 0 bases, the J end by 0 bases, with 7 bases between. CDR1 and CDR2 (germline): SGHRS, YFSETQ. CDR3 length: 15 amino acids. In the source study's methods: Reference gene primer amplification in the assay estimated nucleated cell counts. Profiled with immunoSEQ multiplex PCR; TCRdb holds only in-frame clones, not every one. That table gives V, J and clone size, and the DNA gave D and trimming. Here the sample spans 270,000 or so clones, roughly 90% being singletons. The J gene is TRBJ2-1, the V gene TRBV5-1; D is unclear. The TCR sequence derives from a woman aged 35 to 49 with acute COVID-19. The sample taken for sequencing was PBMCs or T cells enriched from blood (not recorded which). The CDR3: CASSLEQISYNEQFF. The CDR3 nucleotides read TGCGCCAGCAGCTTGGAACAGATCTCCTACAATGAGCAGTTCTTC.